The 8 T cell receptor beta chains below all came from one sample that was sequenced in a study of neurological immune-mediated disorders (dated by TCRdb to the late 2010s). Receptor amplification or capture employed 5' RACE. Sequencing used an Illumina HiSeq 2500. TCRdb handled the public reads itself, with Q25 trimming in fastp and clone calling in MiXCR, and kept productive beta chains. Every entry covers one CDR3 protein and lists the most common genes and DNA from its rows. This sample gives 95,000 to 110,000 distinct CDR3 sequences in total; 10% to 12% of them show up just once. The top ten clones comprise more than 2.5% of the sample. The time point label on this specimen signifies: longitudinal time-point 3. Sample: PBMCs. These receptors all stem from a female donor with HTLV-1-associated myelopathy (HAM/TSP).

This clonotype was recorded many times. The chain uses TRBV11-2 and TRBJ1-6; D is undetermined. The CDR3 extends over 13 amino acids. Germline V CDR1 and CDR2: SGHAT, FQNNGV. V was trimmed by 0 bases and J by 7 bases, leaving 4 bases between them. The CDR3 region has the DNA TGTGCCAGCAGCTTAGATGTCAATTCACCCCTCCACTTT. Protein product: CASSLDVNSPLHF.

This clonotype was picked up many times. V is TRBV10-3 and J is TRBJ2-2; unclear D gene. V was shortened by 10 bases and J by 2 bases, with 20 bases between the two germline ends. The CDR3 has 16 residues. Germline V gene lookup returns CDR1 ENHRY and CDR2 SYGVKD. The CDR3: CATQTPTGLNTGELFF. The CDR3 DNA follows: TGTGCCACCCAAACCCCGACTGGGTTAAACACCGGGGAGCTGTTTTTT.

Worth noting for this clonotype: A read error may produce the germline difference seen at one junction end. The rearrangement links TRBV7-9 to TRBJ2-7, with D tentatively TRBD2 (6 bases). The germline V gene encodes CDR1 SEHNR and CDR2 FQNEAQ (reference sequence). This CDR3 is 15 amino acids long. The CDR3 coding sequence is TGTGCCAGAAGCCCCAATGGGGGGTTTAGCTACGAGCAGTGCTTC. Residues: CARSPNGGFSYEQCF.

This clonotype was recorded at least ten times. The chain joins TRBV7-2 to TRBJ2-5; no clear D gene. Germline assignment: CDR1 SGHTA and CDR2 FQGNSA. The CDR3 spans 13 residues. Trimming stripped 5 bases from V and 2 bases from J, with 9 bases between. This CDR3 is CASSRSSQETQYF. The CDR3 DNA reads TGTGCCAGCAGCCGGAGTTCACAAGAGACCCAGTACTTC.

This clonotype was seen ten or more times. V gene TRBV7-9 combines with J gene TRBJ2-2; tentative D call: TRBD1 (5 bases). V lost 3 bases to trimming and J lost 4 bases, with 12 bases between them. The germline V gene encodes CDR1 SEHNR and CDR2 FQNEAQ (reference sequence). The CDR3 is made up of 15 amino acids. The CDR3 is CASSFLRGGTGELFF. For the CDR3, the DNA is TGTGCCAGCAGCTTCCTAAGGGGTGGCACCGGGGAGCTGTTTTTT.

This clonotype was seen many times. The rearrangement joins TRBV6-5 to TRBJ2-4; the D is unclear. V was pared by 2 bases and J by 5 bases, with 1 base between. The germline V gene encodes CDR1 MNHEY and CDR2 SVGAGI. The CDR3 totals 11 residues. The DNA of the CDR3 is TGTGCCAGCAGTTACCAAAACATTCAGTACTTC. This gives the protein CASSYQNIQYF.

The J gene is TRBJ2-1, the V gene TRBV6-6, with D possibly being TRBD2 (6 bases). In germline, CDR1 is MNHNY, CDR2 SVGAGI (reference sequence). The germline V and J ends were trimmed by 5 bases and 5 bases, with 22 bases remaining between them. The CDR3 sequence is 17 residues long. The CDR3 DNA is TGTGCCAGCAGTACCCCCCGGGGAGCGGGCTTCCACAATGAGCAGTTCTTC. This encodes CASSTPRGAGFHNEQFF.

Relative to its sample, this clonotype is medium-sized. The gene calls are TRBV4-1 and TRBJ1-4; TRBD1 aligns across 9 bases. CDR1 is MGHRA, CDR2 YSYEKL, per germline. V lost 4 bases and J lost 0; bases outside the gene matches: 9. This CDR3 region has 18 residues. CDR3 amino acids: CASSRRDREITTNEKLFF. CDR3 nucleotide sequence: TGCGCCAGCAGCCGCCGGGACAGGGAAATCACAACTAATGAAAAACTGTTTTTT.